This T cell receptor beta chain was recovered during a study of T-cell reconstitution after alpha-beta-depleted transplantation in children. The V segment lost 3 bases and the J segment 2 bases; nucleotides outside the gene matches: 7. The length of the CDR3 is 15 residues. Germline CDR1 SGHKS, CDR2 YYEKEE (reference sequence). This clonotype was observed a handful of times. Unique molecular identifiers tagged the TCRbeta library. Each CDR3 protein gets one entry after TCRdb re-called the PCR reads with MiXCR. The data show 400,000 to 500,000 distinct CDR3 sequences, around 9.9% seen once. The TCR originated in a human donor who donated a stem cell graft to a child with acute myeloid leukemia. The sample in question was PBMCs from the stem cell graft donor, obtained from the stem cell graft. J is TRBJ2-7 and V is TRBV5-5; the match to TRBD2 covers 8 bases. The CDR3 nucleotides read TGTGCCAGCAGCTCCCCGGGGGGGCGAACCTACGAGCAGTACTTC. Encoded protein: CASSSPGGRTYEQYF.